A single sample is the source of the 12 T cell receptor beta chains below, sequenced in a study of CD8+ T cells in alopecia areata. The authors extracted RNA and reverse transcribed it into cDNA as the sequencing template. Using immunoSEQ multiplex PCR, the repertoire was profiled, and TCRdb retains in-frame clones only, with some absent. The sample comprises about 140,000 clones, more than 85% of which are singletons, and roughly 13% rests with the top ten. As for treatment: oral pan-JAK inhibitor, 5-10 mg twice daily. The specimen comprised CD8+ T cells sorted from blood, sampled at week 4, from a patient treated with tofacitinib. These receptors originate from a human donor with alopecia areata.

The genes are TRBV4-1 and TRBJ2-7; maybe TRBD1 (5 bases). The CDR3 is 15 residues long. Per germline, CDR1 MGHRA and CDR2 YSYEKL. V lost 1 base, J lost 1 base, and 11 bases lay in between. The CDR3 protein is CASSQVPQGSYEQYF. The CDR3 region has the DNA TGCGCCAGCAGCCAAGTCCCCCAGGGATCCTACGAGCAGTACTTC.

This clone has only a few counts. The chain carries TRBV27 and TRBJ1-1; D is possibly TRBD1 (5 bases). Germline loops: CDR1 MNHEY, CDR2 SMNVEV (reference sequence). Trimming removed 5 bases at V and 4 bases at J, with 17 bases between. The length of the CDR3 is 15 residues. CDR3 sequence reads: CASSPYAGGATEAFF. The CDR3 DNA reads TGTGCCAGCAGTCCCTACGCAGGAGGGGCCACTGAAGCTTTCTTT.

The table lists this clone with a few counts. The V call is TRBV19, the J call TRBJ2-2; the D call may be TRBD1 or TRBD2 (6 bases each). Germline CDR1 is LNHDA and CDR2 is SQIVND (reference sequence). The CDR3 is 15 amino acids. The V end was cut by 6 bases, the J end by 5 bases, with 16 bases between. This chain's CDR3 is CASRAGQGETGELFF. In nucleotides, the CDR3 is TGTGCCAGTAGGGCGGGACAAGGGGAGACCGGGGAGCTGTTTTTT.

This clone occurred a few times. The chain combines TRBV27 with TRBJ2-7; D might be TRBD2 (7 bases). Germline V gene sequence: CDR1 MNHEY, CDR2 SMNVEV (reference sequence). This CDR3 comprises 13 residues. V lost 6 bases and J 6 bases, leaving 15 bases between the germline ends. The DNA of the CDR3 is TGTGCCAGCAGCCTAGCCGGGGGGCGCGAGCAGTACTTC. Encoded protein: CASSLAGGREQYF.

The chain uses TRBV6-5 and TRBJ1-2; D not resolved. V was clipped by 5 bases and J by 5 bases, with 6 bases between them. This CDR3 spans 11 amino acids. The V gene's germline CDR1 is MNHEY and CDR2 SVGAGI. In DNA form, the CDR3 reads TGTGCCAGCAGTGTGGGTTATGGCTACACCTTC. It is translated as CASSVGYGYTF.

The genes are TRBV5-6 and TRBJ2-3; 10 bases agree with TRBD2. The germline V gene has CDR1 SGHDT and CDR2 YYEEEE. The CDR3 covers 16 residues. The J segment lost 3 bases and the V segment lost 1 base, leaving 5 bases of the junction unmatched. The CDR3 DNA reads TGTGCCAGCAGCTTGCAGCTAGCGGGAGTGACAGATACGCAGTATTTT. Encoded protein: CASSLQLAGVTDTQYF.

The V gene is TRBV9, the J gene TRBJ2-1; 9 bases are shared with TRBD1. Germline V lookup: CDR1 SGDLS, CDR2 YYNGEE. The V gene end was trimmed by 4 bases and the J gene end by 7 bases; junction bases not matched to a gene: 9. The CDR3 covers 15 residues. CDR3 sequence (DNA): TGTGCCAGCAGCCATACAGGGGGCGGTGGTAATGAGCAGTTCTTC. Protein product: CASSHTGGGGNEQFF.

This chain connects TRBV27 to TRBJ2-1; 7 bases fit TRBD1. From germline, CDR1 is MNHEY and CDR2 SMNVEV (reference sequence). V was clipped by 6 bases and J by 7 bases; unmatched bases: 6. The CDR3 length is 13 residues. CDR3 protein: CASSWDSSNEQFF. In nucleotides, the CDR3 is TGTGCCAGCAGCTGGGACAGCTCTAATGAGCAGTTCTTC.

The chain uses TRBV7-6 and TRBJ2-6; unclear D gene. Germline V lookup: CDR1 SGHVS, CDR2 FNYEAQ. The CDR3 consists of 14 residues. V was shortened by 4 bases and J by 2 bases, with 6 bases between the two germline ends. DNA of the CDR3: TGTGCCAGCAGCTCGCTAGCTGGGGCCAACGTCCTGACTTTC. It yields the protein CASSSLAGANVLTF.

This rearrangement joins TRBV9 to TRBJ2-6; D is uncertain. V dropped 1 base and J dropped 0 bases, with 11 bases sitting between them. The CDR3 length is 17 residues. In germline, CDR1 is SGDLS, CDR2 YYNGEE. The CDR3 DNA sequence: TGTGCCAGCAGCGTAAACGCAGAGCTCTCTGGGGCCAACGTCCTGACTTTC. This gives the protein CASSVNAELSGANVLTF.

The chain couples TRBV6-1 to TRBJ2-1; no clear D gene. Trimming took 6 bases from V and 4 from J, leaving 19 bases between them. The germline V gene encodes CDR1 MNHNS and CDR2 SASEGT. The CDR3 has 16 amino acids. CDR3 coding DNA: TGTGCCAGCAGCGAAAACGGACCGGTCGGATACAATGAGCAGTTCTTC. It specifies CASSENGPVGYNEQFF.

The chain combines TRBV5-4 with TRBJ1-3; D remains unclear. CDR1 and CDR2 (germline): SGHNT, YYREEE (reference sequence). Trimming removed 1 base from V and 1 base from J, with 9 bases in between. CDR3 length: 15 amino acids. CDR3 sequence reads: CASSLFTGSGNTIYF. CDR3 bases: TGTGCCAGCAGCTTGTTCACCGGGTCTGGAAACACCATATATTTT.